This T cell receptor beta chain stems from a study of T cell responses to AZD1222 COVID-19 vaccine. Study-wide points: CD4 TCRs covered the whole spike, strongest at regions 160-218 and 743-854. Repertoire sampling happened only post peak T cell response. Spike-specific TCR breadth rose after two AZD1222 doses, and depth rose as well.

Remarks on this clone: Antigen unknown.

Germline V lookup: CDR1 MDHEN, CDR2 SYDVKM. CDR3 length: 15 amino acids. V was clipped by 6 bases and J by 0 bases; unmatched bases: 5. The protocol was immunoSEQ multiplex PCR, while the TCRdb copy is restricted to in-frame clones and leaves out a portion. The data show 150,000 to 180,000 clones, about 88% seen once. This clonotype was obtained from an adult in good health. The specimen comprised peripheral blood, sampled on day 0 of AZD1222 vaccination. The chain carries TRBV28 and TRBJ1-5; 7 nucleotides line up with TRBD1. The CDR3 coding sequence is TGTGCCAGCAGCCTTGGGACAGTTAGCAATCAGCCCCAGCATTTT. Translation: CASSLGTVSNQPQHF.